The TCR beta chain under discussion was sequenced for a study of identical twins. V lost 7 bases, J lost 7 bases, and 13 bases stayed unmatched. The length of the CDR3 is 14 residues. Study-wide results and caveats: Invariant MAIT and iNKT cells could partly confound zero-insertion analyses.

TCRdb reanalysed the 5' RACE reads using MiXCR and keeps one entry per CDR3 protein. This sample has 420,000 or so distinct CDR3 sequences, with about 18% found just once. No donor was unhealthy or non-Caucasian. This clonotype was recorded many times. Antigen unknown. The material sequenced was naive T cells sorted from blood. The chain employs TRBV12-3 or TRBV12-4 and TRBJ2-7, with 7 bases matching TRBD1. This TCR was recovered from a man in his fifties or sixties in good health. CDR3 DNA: TGTGCCAGCACCATAGGACAGGCGTTCGTAGAGCAGTACTTC. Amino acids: CASTIGQAFVEQYF.